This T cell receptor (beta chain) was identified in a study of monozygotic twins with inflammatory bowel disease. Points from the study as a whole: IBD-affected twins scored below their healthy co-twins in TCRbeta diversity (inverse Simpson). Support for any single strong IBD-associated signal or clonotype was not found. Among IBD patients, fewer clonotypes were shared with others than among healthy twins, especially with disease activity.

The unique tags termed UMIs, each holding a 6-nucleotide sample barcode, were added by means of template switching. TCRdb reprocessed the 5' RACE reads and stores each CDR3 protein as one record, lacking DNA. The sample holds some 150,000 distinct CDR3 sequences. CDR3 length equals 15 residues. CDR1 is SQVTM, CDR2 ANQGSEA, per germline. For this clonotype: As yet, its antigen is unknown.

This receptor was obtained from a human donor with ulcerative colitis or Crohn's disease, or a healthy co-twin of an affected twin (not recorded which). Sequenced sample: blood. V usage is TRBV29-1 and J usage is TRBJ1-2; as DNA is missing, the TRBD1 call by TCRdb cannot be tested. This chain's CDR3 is CSVPMPGQGLYGYTF.